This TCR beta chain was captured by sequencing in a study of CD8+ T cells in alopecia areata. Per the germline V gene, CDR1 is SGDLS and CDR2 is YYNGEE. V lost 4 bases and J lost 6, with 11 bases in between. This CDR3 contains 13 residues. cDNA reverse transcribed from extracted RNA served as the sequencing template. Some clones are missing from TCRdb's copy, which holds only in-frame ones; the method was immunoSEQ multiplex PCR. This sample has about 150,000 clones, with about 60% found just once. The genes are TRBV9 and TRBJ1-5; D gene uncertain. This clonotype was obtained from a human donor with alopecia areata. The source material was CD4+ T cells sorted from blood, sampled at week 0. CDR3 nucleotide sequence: TGTGCCAGCAGCCCTTCACAAGGTCAGCCCCAGCATTTT. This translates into CASSPSQGQPQHF.